These 11 T cell receptor beta chains came from one sample sequenced in a study of beta chain features in type 1 diabetes. Study observations and caveats: TCRB CDR3 length was moderately but significantly reduced in all four CD4+ subsets of Type 1 diabetes patients.

Their antigens remain unidentified. The isolated RNA, all of it, was reverse transcribed, so expressed TCRB transcripts were what got sequenced. Assay: immunoSEQ multiplex PCR; the TCRdb copy retains only in-frame clones and omits some. The table records under 400,000 clones, 10% to 15% of them present only once. Source material: naive CD4+ T cells from blood. The source of these receptors is a young woman with type 1 diabetes.

This clone was recorded a few times. The genes are TRBV18 and TRBJ2-3; 7 bases match TRBD2. V shed 6 bases, J shed 2 bases, and the junction held 8 bases outside the gene matches. The CDR3 has 15 amino acids. Germline CDR1 KGHSH, CDR2 LQKENI. The CDR3 region is CASSRDYLYTDTQYF. The CDR3 DNA follows: TGTGCCAGCTCTCGGGACTACTTATACACAGATACGCAGTATTTT. The full variable domain, its missing parts supplied by reference TRBV18 and TRBJ2-3, is NAGVMQNPRHLVRRRGQEARLRCSPMKGHSHVYWYRQLPEEGLKFMVYLQKENIIDESGMPKERFSAEFPKEGPSILRIQQVVRGDSAAYFCASSRDYLYTDTQYFGPGTRLTVL.

This clone came up a few times. The J gene is TRBJ2-2, the V gene TRBV4-3; 9 bases map to TRBD2. V was pared by 0 bases and J by 2 bases, with 4 bases of the junction left unmatched. The CDR3 length is 17 residues. The germline CDR1 and CDR2 sequences are LGHNA and YSLEER. The CDR3 region is CASSQDPSGINTGELFF. CDR3 nucleotide sequence: TGCGCCAGCAGCCAAGATCCTAGCGGGATAAACACCGGGGAGCTGTTTTTT.

This clone occurred a few times. The chain joins TRBV6-6 to TRBJ2-5; tentative D call: TRBD1 (5 bases). This CDR3 contains 15 residues. Trimming took off 5 bases at V and 4 bases at J, with 17 bases between the two ends. Germline CDR1 MNHNY, CDR2 SVGAGI (reference sequence). CDR3 bases: TGTGCCAGCAGTCAGGCAGGGTCTGTTGGAGAGACCCAGTACTTC. This encodes CASSQAGSVGETQYF.

The chain recombines TRBV11-2 with TRBJ2-5; the D gene is possibly TRBD2 (6 bases). Germline loops: CDR1 SGHAT, CDR2 FQNNGV. Trimming removed 1 base at V and 4 bases at J, with 10 bases between. CDR3 length: 14 amino acids. CDR3 protein: CASSLGGTPETQYF. DNA of the CDR3: TGTGCCAGCAGCTTAGGTGGGACTCCAGAGACCCAGTACTTC.

This chain uses TRBV7-9 with TRBJ2-7, with 9 bases identical to TRBD1. Germline V gene data show CDR1 as SEHNR and CDR2 as FQNEAQ (reference sequence). The trim removed 8 bases at V and 5 bases at J, leaving 7 bases unmatched. The CDR3 is made up of 13 amino acids. The CDR3 region is CASGGQGSHEQYF. In DNA form, the CDR3 reads TGTGCCAGCGGGGGACAGGGTTCCCACGAGCAGTACTTC.

This clone was counted a few times. The chain combines TRBV29-1 with TRBJ2-1; the match to TRBD2 covers 8 bases. The CDR3 has 14 amino acids. V was pared by 3 bases and J by 1 base, with 2 bases of the junction left unmatched. CDR1 and CDR2 (germline): SQVTM, ANQGSEA. Here the CDR3 DNA reads TGCAGCGTTGATGGCGGGAGGTCCTACAATGAGCAGTTCTTC. Translation: CSVDGGRSYNEQFF.

This sequence joins TRBV6-5 and TRBJ1-2; 8 nucleotides align to TRBD1. From germline, CDR1 is MNHEY and CDR2 SVGAGI. Trimming at V came to 0 bases and at J to 8 bases, leaving 5 bases not matched to a gene. The CDR3 totals 14 residues. CDR3 sequence (DNA): TGTGCCAGCAGTTACTCTGGACAGGGATCAGGCTACACCTTC. As protein: CASSYSGQGSGYTF.

This chain links TRBV6-5 with TRBJ2-1; D possibly corresponds to TRBD1 (5 bases). The CDR3 runs 12 residues. Germline CDR1 MNHEY, CDR2 SVGAGI. V shed 2 bases and J shed 6 bases, with 5 bases lying between them. The CDR3 nucleotides are TGTGCCAGCAGTTACCAGGGCAATGAGCAGTTCTTC. This gives the protein CASSYQGNEQFF.

A few counts support this clone. The V and J genes are TRBV19 and TRBJ2-3; 8 positions match TRBD1. V gave up 1 base and J gave up 7 bases; unmatched junction bases: 7. Germline lookup yields CDR1 LNHDA and CDR2 SQIVND (reference sequence). The CDR3 has 15 residues. The CDR3 spells CASSIAGQGLYTQYF. The CDR3 DNA reads TGTGCCAGTAGTATAGCAGGACAGGGCCTCTATACGCAGTATTTT.

This clone was counted only a few times. The chain has TRBV27 and TRBJ1-2; D remains unclear. The CDR3 is 13 amino acids. In germline, CDR1 is MNHEY, CDR2 SMNVEV (reference sequence). V lost 2 bases and J lost 2, with 6 bases in between. The CDR3: CASSLLPNYGYTF. For the CDR3, the DNA is TGTGCCAGCAGTTTACTACCCAACTATGGCTACACCTTC.

On this clone: Additional DNA sequences in this sample encode the identical CDR3. The V gene is TRBV30, the J gene TRBJ1-1; 10 bases are a match to TRBD1. Germline trimming cut 3 bases from V and 8 bases from J; bases unmatched to any gene: 3. CDR3 length: 12 amino acids. Germline V gene lookup returns CDR1 GTSNPN and CDR2 SVGIG (reference sequence). The CDR3 is CAWSGTGAEAFF. The CDR3 DNA reads as TGTGCCTGGAGCGGGACAGGGGCCGAAGCTTTCTTT.